This T cell receptor beta chain was captured by sequencing in a study of T-cell reconstitution after alpha-beta-depleted transplantation in children. A library of TCRbeta sequences, prepared with unique molecular identifiers, was generated. TCRdb re-derived calls from the PCR reads in MiXCR, one entry per CDR3 protein. The sample lists about 400,000 distinct CDR3 sequences, just over 20% occurring once. This clonotype was counted between two and nine times. The CDR3 loop spans 14 amino acids. The V end was cut by 4 bases, the J end by 4 bases, with 15 bases between. The germline V gene encodes CDR1 SGHRS and CDR2 YFSETQ.

The chain combines TRBV5-1 with TRBJ2-7; tentatively, D is TRBD1 (6 bases). Sequenced here: PBMCs from the stem cell graft donor, sampled from the stem cell graft. The sequence came from a human donor who donated a stem cell graft to a child with acute myeloid leukemia. The CDR3 protein is CASSPRLRGYEQYF. The DNA of the CDR3 is TGCGCCAGCAGCCCCAGGTTAAGGGGGTACGAGCAGTACTTC.